This T cell receptor (beta chain) came from a study of immune evolution from preneoplasia to lung adenocarcinoma. Regarding the study as a whole: Top clone frequencies peaked in normal lung, apparently declining through invasive adenocarcinoma. Clonality was highest in normal lung, lower in later-stage lesions apparently.

Notes on this clone: Its cognate antigen is unknown.

Resections took place in Japan or China from 2014 to 2017. Macro-dissection enriched premalignant or tumor cells before nucleic acid extraction. Germline loops: CDR1 MDHEN, CDR2 SYDVKM. The CDR3 sequence is 14 residues long. V shed 10 bases and J 1 base; nucleotides not matched to a gene: 7. Here immunoSEQ multiplex PCR was the method, and the copy in TCRdb shows in-frame clones only, minus some. Counted here are around 14,000 clones, less than 85% occurring once; the ten biggest clones make up 4.9%. This TCR derives from a person between 70 and 80 years old with lung adenocarcinoma. The sample was FFPE minimally invasive lung adenocarcinoma tissue. J is TRBJ2-4 and V is TRBV28, with TRBD1 identical over 7 bases. This CDR3 is CATILTGAKNIQYF. CDR3 nucleotides: TGTGCCACTATACTGACAGGGGCCAAAAACATTCAGTACTTC.